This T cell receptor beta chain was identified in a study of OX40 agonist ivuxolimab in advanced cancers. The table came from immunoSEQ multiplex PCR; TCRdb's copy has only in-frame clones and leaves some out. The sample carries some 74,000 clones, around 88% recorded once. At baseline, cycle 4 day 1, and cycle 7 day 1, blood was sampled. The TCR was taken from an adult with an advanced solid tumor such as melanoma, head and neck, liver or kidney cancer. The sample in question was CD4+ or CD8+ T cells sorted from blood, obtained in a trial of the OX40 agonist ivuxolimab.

The DNA for the CDR3 is TGTGCCACCAGCAGAGAGCGGGAGGGCCGATATACGCAGTATTTT. The encoded protein is CATSREREGRYTQYF. The gene calls are TRBV15 and TRBJ2-3; 9 bases are a match to TRBD2. Trimming cost V 0 bases and J 7 bases; bases outside gene matches: 5. The CDR3 contains 15 residues. Per the germline V gene, CDR1 is LNHNV and CDR2 is YYDKDF (reference sequence).